This T cell receptor (beta chain) was identified in a study of cytomegalovirus exposure and HLA in healthy donors. General study findings and limits: Most subjects had HLA-A and HLA-B alleles reportedly predicted accurately by TCR beta sequences.

CDR1 is MGHRA and CDR2 is YSYEKL in the germline V gene. The V gene lost 4 bases and the J gene lost 4 bases, with 14 bases spanning the gap. CDR3 length: 15 residues. Details on this clone: Its specificity is unknown.

PCR was performed using 60 Vbeta and 13 Jbeta primers. Measured with immunoSEQ multiplex PCR; TCRdb has only the in-frame clones, and not every one. The sample has about 150,000 clones, more than 75% seen once. Sequencing used PBMCs. The source is a woman in her twenties or thirties in good health and CMV-seronegative. The rearrangement uses TRBV4-1 and TRBJ2-1; a possible D gene is TRBD2 (7 bases). The CDR3 region has the DNA TGCGCCAGCAGCCGCGGAAGGGGGGGGTACAATGAGCAGTTCTTC. This encodes CASSRGRGGYNEQFF.